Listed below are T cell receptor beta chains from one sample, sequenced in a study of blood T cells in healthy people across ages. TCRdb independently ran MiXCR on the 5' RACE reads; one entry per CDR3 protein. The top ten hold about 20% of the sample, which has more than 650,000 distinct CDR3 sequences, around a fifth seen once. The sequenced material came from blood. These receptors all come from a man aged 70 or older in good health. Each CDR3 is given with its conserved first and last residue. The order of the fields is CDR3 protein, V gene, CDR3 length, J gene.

CSANIPPPETQYF | TRBV29-1 | 13 | TRBJ2-5
CASSLVRTGNTQYF | TRBV28 | 14 | TRBJ2-3
CAVPLEGGVTDTQYF | TRBV6-9 | 15 | TRBJ2-3
CASSTPVGEQFF | TRBV19 | 12 | TRBJ2-1
CASSTKGGSPGELFF | TRBV7-2 | 15 | TRBJ2-2
CASSLLFGEGFTDTQYF | TRBV12-3/TRBV12-4 | 17 | TRBJ2-3
CASSQDLTVAF | TRBV3-1 | 11 | TRBJ1-2
CAISDKQGVLHQYF | TRBV10-3 | 14 | TRBJ2-3
CSAREKSTFYEQYF | TRBV20-1 | 14 | -
CASSYPDRRAFF | TRBV6-2/TRBV6-3 | 12 | TRBJ1-1
CSARRDSNTEAFF | TRBV20-1 | 13 | TRBJ1-1